Following are 25 T cell receptor beta chains from one sample sequenced in a study of immune heterogeneity within non-small cell lung tumors. Template came from bulk tumor genomic DNA, at approximately 620 ng per sample. Surgical sampling yielded several biopsies per primary tumor (spaced far apart). Before undergoing curative surgery, patients had newly diagnosed non-small cell lung cancer that was untreated. Amplifying TCR beta CDR3 involved multiplex PCR carried out with 32 V and 13 J primers. TCRdb reprocessed the multiplex PCR reads via MiXCR and lists one record per CDR3 protein. The sample carries more than 5,000 distinct CDR3 sequences, under 25% recorded once. The material sequenced was lung tumor tissue. Receptor source: a female donor with non-small cell lung cancer.

CDR3 bases: TGTGCCAGCCGGGGGATAACCGGGGGAGAGCAGTACTTC. This encodes CASRGITGGEQYF. The J gene is TRBJ2-7, the V gene TRBV7-9, with a possible D match to TRBD2 (6 bases). CDR3 length: 13 residues. V lost 8 bases to trimming and J lost 7 bases, with 18 bases between them. Germline CDR1 reads SEHNR; CDR2 reads FQNEAQ (reference sequence). Drawing the rest from reference TRBV7-9 and TRBJ2-7, the complete variable domain is DTGVSQNPRHKITKRGQNVTFRCDPISEHNRLYWYRQTLGQGPEFLTYFQNEAQLEKSRLLSDRFSAERPKGSFSTLEIQRTEQGDSAMYLCASRGITGGEQYFGPGTRLTVT.

In its sample, this clonotype ranks as medium-sized. The genes are TRBV9 and TRBJ2-7; the match to TRBD2 covers 7 bases. Germline V gene sequence: CDR1 SGDLS, CDR2 YYNGEE. CDR3 size: 12 residues. The J segment lost 6 bases and the V segment lost 7 bases, leaving 7 bases of the junction unmatched. CDR3: CASSPGGLEQYF. The DNA for the CDR3 is TGTGCCAGCTCCCCGGGAGGTCTCGAGCAGTACTTC.

A note on this clonotype: Since a much larger clone is just one base distant, this may be a read error. V and J are TRBV28 and TRBJ1-1; D is ambiguous. Trimming removed 8 bases from V and 0 bases from J, with 22 bases in between. The CDR3 sequence is 17 residues long. Germline V gives CDR1 MDHEN, CDR2 SYDVKM. DNA for the CDR3: TGTGCCAGCGAAAGTCGACAACGGAGATCCATGAACACTGAAGCTTTCTTT. The encoded protein is CASESRQRRSMNTEAFF.

By sample share, this clonotype is medium-sized. The CDR3 loop is CASSRVDSNYGYTF. The CDR3 DNA reads as TGTGCCAGTAGTAGAGTGGACAGCAACTATGGCTACACCTTC. The rearrangement uses TRBV19 and TRBJ1-2, with D maybe TRBD1 (6 bases). The CDR3 runs to 14 residues. In germline, CDR1 is LNHDA, CDR2 SQIVND (reference sequence). Trimming took 4 bases from V and 2 from J, leaving 11 bases between them.

Sample share makes this clonotype medium-sized. J is TRBJ2-3 and V is TRBV19, with D hard to call. This CDR3 region has 14 residues. The ends were cut back, 4 bases at V and 2 bases at J, with 10 bases in the middle. Germline values: CDR1 LNHDA, CDR2 SQIVND (reference sequence). The DNA for the CDR3 is TGTGCCAGTAGTACGGAGCGAGACACAGATACGCAGTATTTT. Translation gives CASSTERDTDTQYF.

This clonotype was counted between two and nine times. V gene TRBV11-3 combines with J gene TRBJ2-5; the match to TRBD2 covers 7 bases. The CDR3 covers 15 residues. The ends lost 5 bases at V and 1 base at J; junction bases unmatched: 7. Germline CDR1 SGHNT, CDR2 YENEEA. The CDR3 reads CASSTGLQAQETQYF. CDR3 DNA sequence: TGTGCCAGCAGCACGGGACTACAAGCCCAAGAGACCCAGTACTTC.

This sequence joins TRBV20-1 and TRBJ1-3; D remains unclear. CDR1 and CDR2 (germline): DFQATT, SNEGSKA (reference sequence). The germline V and J ends were trimmed by 5 bases and 1 base, with 15 bases remaining between them. This CDR3 is 15 amino acids long. CDR3 DNA sequence: TGCAGTGCTCCCAATCCGGATAGATCTGGAAACACCATATATTTT. It encodes CSAPNPDRSGNTIYF.

The chain joins TRBV2 to TRBJ2-4, with 8 bases aligning to TRBD1. V lost 4 bases to trimming and J lost 3 bases; unmatched junction nucleotides: 11. The germline V gene encodes CDR1 SNHLY and CDR2 FYNNEI. The length of the CDR3 is 17 residues. The CDR3 spells CASSAQGARTGKNIQYF. Here the CDR3 DNA reads TGTGCCAGCAGTGCTCAGGGGGCGAGAACAGGCAAAAACATTCAGTACTTC.

This clonotype came up a few times. The rearrangement joins TRBV20-1 to TRBJ2-1; maybe TRBD1 (5 bases). Between the trimmed V and J ends, which lost 6 bases and 7 bases, there was a span of 19 bases. CDR3 size: 14 residues. CDR1 is DFQATT, CDR2 SNEGSKA, per germline (reference sequence). As DNA, the CDR3 is TGCAGTGCCCCTGTAGACCTACCAGGGAATGAGCAGTTCTTC. Translated, it gives CSAPVDLPGNEQFF.

As concerns this clonotype: A much larger clone sits a single nucleotide away, making a read error possible. V and J are TRBV28 and TRBJ1-3, with a possible D match to TRBD1 (5 bases). CDR3 length equals 13 residues. Germline CDR1 reads MDHEN; CDR2 reads SYDVKM. CDR3 protein: CTSSPGTGYTIYF. DNA for the CDR3: TGTACCAGCAGCCCCGGAACAGGATACACCATATATTTT.

V is TRBV6-1 and J is TRBJ2-5; a weak D match, TRBD1 (6 bases). Trimming pared 6 bases from V and 4 bases from J, leaving 18 bases between. The CDR3 spans 15 residues. Germline V gene data show CDR1 as MNHNS and CDR2 as SASEGT. The CDR3 DNA reads as TGTGCCAGCAGGCCTTGGGGACAACAAGGAGAGACCCAGTACTTC. Translation: CASRPWGQQGETQYF.

In its sample, this clonotype was seen a few times. This chain links TRBV5-1 with TRBJ2-1, with TRBD1 identical over 7 bases. This CDR3 is built from 16 residues. Per the germline V gene, CDR1 is SGHRS and CDR2 is YFSETQ. Trimming cost V 3 bases and J 4 bases; bases outside gene matches: 10. The CDR3 region has the DNA TGCGCCAGCAGCTCCAACCGGGACAGCCTATACAATGAGCAGTTCTTC. Translated: CASSSNRDSLYNEQFF.

Sample share makes this clonotype large. The rearrangement links TRBV6-1 to TRBJ1-2; D is ambiguous. The germline V gene encodes CDR1 MNHNS and CDR2 SASEGT. Deletions cut 5 bases from V and 4 bases from J, with 11 bases between. The CDR3 covers 13 residues. CDR3 bases: TGTGCCAGCAGTTCCAGTGTATTCTATGGCTACACCTTC. It translates to CASSSSVFYGYTF.

In nucleotides, the CDR3 is TGCGCCGGCCGGCGGCTGGACTCAACCAATGAGCAGTTCTTC. Its protein is CAGRRLDSTNEQFF. The chain employs TRBV5-1 and TRBJ2-1, with D possibly TRBD2 on 5 matching bases. The germline V gene encodes CDR1 SGHRS and CDR2 YFSETQ. Trimming removed 10 bases at V and 6 bases at J, with 20 bases between. CDR3 length: 14 amino acids. Drawing the rest from reference TRBV5-1 and TRBJ2-1, the complete variable domain is KAGVTQTPRYLIKTRGQQVTLSCSPISGHRSVSWYQQTPGQGLQFLFEYFSETQRNKGNFPGRFSGRQFSNSRSEMNVSTLELGDSALYLCAGRRLDSTNEQFFGPGTRLTVL.

This clonotype was recorded a few times. A much larger clone differs from this one at a single base, so this may be a read error. This is likely a read error, given that the CDR3 carries no conserved phenylalanine or tryptophan at its end. The J gene is TRBJ2-7, the V gene TRBV15; TRBD1 or TRBD2 may be the D gene (5 bases each). The V gene's germline CDR1 is LNHNV and CDR2 YYDKDF (reference sequence). Trimming removed 8 bases at V and 7 bases at J, with 15 bases between. The CDR3 is made up of 12 amino acids. The CDR3 sequence: CATGTALGEQYL. The CDR3 coding sequence is TGTGCCACCGGGACCGCCTTGGGGGAGCAGTACCTC.

By share, this clonotype counts as medium-sized (0.01 to 0.1%). The V gene is TRBV19, the J gene TRBJ2-1, with D tentatively TRBD2 (6 bases). The germline CDR1 and CDR2 sequences are LNHDA and SQIVND (reference sequence). With 3 bases removed from V and 1 base from J, the gap between germline ends came to 19 bases. This CDR3 region has 18 residues. CDR3 in DNA: TGTGCCAGTAGTATTGGGGGAGCGTCGGGAGCGTCCTACAATGAGCAGTTCTTC. Translated: CASSIGGASGASYNEQFF. The complete variable domain, with remaining parts taken from reference TRBV19 and TRBJ2-1, reads DGGITQSPKYLFRKEGQNVTLSCEQNLNHDAMYWYRQDPGQGLRLIYYSQIVNDFQKGDIAEGYSVSREKKESFPLTVTSAQKNPTAFYLCASSIGGASGASYNEQFFGPGTRLTVL.

The chain carries TRBV29-1 and TRBJ2-1; 8 bases fit TRBD2. Germline assignment: CDR1 SQVTM and CDR2 ANQGSEA. The CDR3 length is 14 residues. V lost 3 bases to trimming and J lost 5 bases; unmatched junction nucleotides: 6. CDR3 DNA: TGCAGCGTTGATACCGGGACTAGAAACAATGAGCAGTTCTTC. Protein sequence: CSVDTGTRNNEQFF.

By share, this clonotype ranks as medium-sized. The chain carries TRBV6-1 and TRBJ1-1; weak D call: TRBD1 (6 bases). Trimming pared 8 bases from V and 2 bases from J, leaving 15 bases between. Per the germline V gene, CDR1 is MNHNS and CDR2 is SASEGT. The CDR3 loop spans 14 amino acids. The CDR3 spells CASLKTGTNTEAFF. As DNA, the CDR3 is TGTGCCAGCCTAAAAACAGGGACCAACACTGAAGCTTTCTTT.

As regards this clonotype: A much larger clonotype is one base distant, so this may be a read error. V is TRBV11-3 and J is TRBJ2-7, with D hard to call. The V end lost 3 bases, the J end lost 4 bases, and 13 bases lay between the germline ends. The germline V gene encodes CDR1 SGHNT and CDR2 YENEEA. This CDR3 has 14 residues. The CDR3 DNA follows: TGTGCCAGCAGCTTTCTAGAGGTGACATACGAGCAGTACTTC. Encoded protein: CASSFLEVTYEQYF.

In regard to this clonotype: As the CDR3 is not closed by the conserved phenylalanine or tryptophan, this likely results from a read error. The chain joins TRBV6-4 to TRBJ1-5, with 8 bases identical to TRBD1. Trimming cost V 3 bases and J 6 bases; bases outside gene matches: 10. This CDR3 comprises 16 residues. From germline, CDR1 is MRHNA and CDR2 SNTAGT. The CDR3 DNA reads TGTGCCAGCAGTGAAGGTTCGGACAGGGTCCCTCAGCCCCAGCATTCT. It is translated as CASSEGSDRVPQPQHS.

This chain joins TRBV19 and TRBJ1-5, with 7 positions matching TRBD1. After removal of 6 bases from V and 10 bases from J, the junction contained 18 bases not matched to a gene. The CDR3 is 16 residues long. The germline CDR1 and CDR2 sequences are LNHDA and SQIVND (reference sequence). In nucleotides, the CDR3 is TGTGCCAGTAGCCGCCAGGGGGGAAGGGTTGGGCATCCCCAGCATTTT. This translates into CASSRQGGRVGHPQHF.

This clonotype showed up just a few times. The rearrangement uses TRBV11-3 and TRBJ2-5; TRBD1 aligns across 12 bases. The CDR3 consists of 15 residues. The germline gives CDR1 SGHNT, CDR2 YENEEA. J was trimmed by 4 bases and V by 4 bases; bases with no gene match: 4. The CDR3 sequence is CASSSGTGGIETQYF. The CDR3 DNA reads as TGTGCCAGCAGCTCTGGGACAGGGGGCATAGAGACCCAGTACTTC. Full variable domain (rest looked up from reference TRBV11-3 and TRBJ2-5): EAGVVQSPRYKIIEKKQPVAFWCNPISGHNTLYWYLQNLGQGPELLIRYENEEAVDDSQLPKDRFSAERLKGVDSTLKIQPAELGDSAVYLCASSSGTGGIETQYFGPGTRLLVL.

This clonotype was observed once. V gene TRBV3-1 combines with J gene TRBJ1-6, with TRBD1 matching 9 bases. CDR3 size: 15 residues. Germline V lookup: CDR1 LGHDT, CDR2 YNNKEL (reference sequence). V shed 7 bases and J 13 bases; nucleotides not matched to a gene: 14. CDR3 in DNA: TGTGCCAGCATCCTCGCCGGGACAGGGCCGATCCCCCTCCACTTT. Protein: CASILAGTGPIPLHF.

By sample share, this clonotype is medium-sized (0.01 to 0.1%). V gene TRBV2 combines with J gene TRBJ1-2; D not resolved. CDR3 length equals 12 residues. The germline V gene encodes CDR1 SNHLY and CDR2 FYNNEI. Trimming removed 4 bases from V and 7 bases from J, with 10 bases in between. CDR3 amino acids: CASSAIQTGYTF. In DNA form, the CDR3 reads TGTGCCAGCAGTGCTATACAGACTGGCTACACCTTC.

This clonotype rates as medium-sized. The chain links TRBV14 to TRBJ2-7; a possible D gene is TRBD1 (5 bases). This CDR3 is built from 14 residues. CDR1 is SGHDN and CDR2 is FVKESK in the germline V gene. V lost 5 bases to trimming and J lost 2 bases, with 13 bases between them. The CDR3 sequence is CASSGASMAYEQYF. Here the CDR3 DNA reads TGTGCCAGCAGCGGGGCTTCCATGGCCTACGAGCAGTACTTC. The variable domain in full, completed from reference TRBV14 and TRBJ2-7, reads EAGVTQFPSHSVIEKGQTVTLRCDPISGHDNLYWYRRVMGKEIKFLLHFVKESKQDESGMPNNRFLAERTGGTYSTLKVQPAELEDSGVYFCASSGASMAYEQYFGPGTRLTVT.